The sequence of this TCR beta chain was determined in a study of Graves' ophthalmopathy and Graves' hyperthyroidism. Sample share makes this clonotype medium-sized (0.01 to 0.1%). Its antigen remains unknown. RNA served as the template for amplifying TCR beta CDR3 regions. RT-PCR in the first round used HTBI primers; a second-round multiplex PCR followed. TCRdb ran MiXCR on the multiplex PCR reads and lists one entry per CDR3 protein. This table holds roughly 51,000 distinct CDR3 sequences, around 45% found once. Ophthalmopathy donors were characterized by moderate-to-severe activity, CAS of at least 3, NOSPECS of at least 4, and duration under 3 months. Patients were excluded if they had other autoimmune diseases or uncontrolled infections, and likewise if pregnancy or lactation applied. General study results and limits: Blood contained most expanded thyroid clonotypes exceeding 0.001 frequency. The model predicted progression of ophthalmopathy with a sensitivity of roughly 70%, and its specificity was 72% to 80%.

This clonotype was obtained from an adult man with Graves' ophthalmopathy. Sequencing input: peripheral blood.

The CDR3: CSVEGARGITEAFF. CDR3 coding DNA: TGCAGCGTTGAGGGGGCGCGAGGGATCACTGAAGCTTTCTTT. The chain joins TRBV29-1 to TRBJ1-1, with D perhaps TRBD1 (6 bases). Per the germline V gene, CDR1 is SQVTM and CDR2 is ANQGSEA. The V gene lost 3 bases and the J gene lost 4 bases, with 15 bases spanning the gap. The CDR3 is 14 residues long.